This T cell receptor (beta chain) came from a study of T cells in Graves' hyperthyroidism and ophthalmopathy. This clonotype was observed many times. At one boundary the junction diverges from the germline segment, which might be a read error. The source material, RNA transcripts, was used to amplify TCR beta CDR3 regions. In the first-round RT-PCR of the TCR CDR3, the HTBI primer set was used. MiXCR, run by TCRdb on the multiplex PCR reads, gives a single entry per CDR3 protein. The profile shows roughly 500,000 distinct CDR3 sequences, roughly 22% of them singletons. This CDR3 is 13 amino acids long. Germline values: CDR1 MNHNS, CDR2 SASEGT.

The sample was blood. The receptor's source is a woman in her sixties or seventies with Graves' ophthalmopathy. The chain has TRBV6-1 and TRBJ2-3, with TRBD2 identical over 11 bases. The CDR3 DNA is TGTGCCAGCAATGAACTAGCGGGAGCTACGCAGTATTTT. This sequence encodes CASNELAGATQYF.